The 8 T cell receptor beta chains in this list originate from one sample, sequenced in a study of T cell responses to AZD1222 COVID-19 vaccine. TCRdb's copy holds only in-frame clones and misses some; the assay was immunoSEQ multiplex PCR. The sample carries about 90,000 clones, roughly 90% recorded once. Sequenced material: peripheral blood, taken 28 days after the second AZD1222 dose. The receptors stem from an adult who received the AZD1222 COVID-19 vaccine.

The chain recombines TRBV9 with TRBJ2-5; TRBD1 matches at 9 bases. The CDR3 contains 18 residues. V gave up 3 bases and J gave up 1 base; unmatched junction bases: 13. Germline CDR1 is SGDLS and CDR2 is YYNGEE. The CDR3 DNA reads TGTGCCAGCAGCGGAGGTAGACAGGGGGGAACCGCCCAAGAGACCCAGTACTTC. Encoded protein: CASSGGRQGGTAQETQYF.

V and J are TRBV3-1 (or the pseudogene TRBV3-2) and TRBJ2-2; D is tentatively TRBD1 or TRBD2 (6 bases each). Germline CDR1 and CDR2: LGHDT and YNNKEL (reference sequence). The CDR3 is 12 residues long. The germline V and J ends were trimmed by 9 bases and 5 bases, with 10 bases remaining between them. CDR3 protein: CASRGGTGELFF. Here the CDR3 DNA reads TGTGCCAGTAGAGGGGGGACCGGGGAGCTGTTTTTT.

The V gene is TRBV4-3, the J gene TRBJ1-4; D gene unclear. This CDR3 contains 16 residues. Germline CDR1 reads LGHNA; CDR2 reads YSLEER. V lost 0 bases and J lost 8, with 16 bases in between. This CDR3 reads CASSQETSLIQEKLFF. CDR3 DNA: TGCGCCAGCAGCCAAGAGACGAGCCTGATTCAAGAAAAACTGTTTTTT.

The chain links TRBV13 to TRBJ2-3; D not resolved. CDR1 is PRHDT, CDR2 FYEKMQ, per germline (reference sequence). V lost 4 bases and J lost 2, with 7 bases in between. This CDR3 contains 13 residues. The CDR3 DNA reads TGTGCCAGCAGCTCCCGCGTCACAGATACGCAGTATTTT. It specifies CASSSRVTDTQYF. Full variable domain (outside the CDR3, taken from reference TRBV13 and TRBJ2-3): AAGVIQSPRHLIKEKRETATLKCYPIPRHDTVYWYQQGPGQDPQFLISFYEKMQSDKGSIPDRFSAQQFSDYHSELNMSSLELGDSALYFCASSSRVTDTQYFGPGTRLTVL.

The chain couples TRBV7-8 to TRBJ1-3; no definite D call. Deletions cut 3 bases from V and 4 bases from J, with 13 bases between. The CDR3 has 15 amino acids. Looked up from germline, CDR1 is SGHVS and CDR2 is FQNEAQ. Here the CDR3 reads CASSFGNPRGNTIYF. The CDR3 region has the DNA TGTGCCAGCAGCTTTGGTAACCCAAGAGGAAACACCATATATTTT.

This chain joins TRBV2 and TRBJ1-1; D unresolved. The CDR3 totals 12 residues. The germline V gene has CDR1 SNHLY and CDR2 FYNNEI. Deletions cut 7 bases from V and 7 bases from J, with 13 bases between. For the CDR3, the DNA is TGTGCCAGCACCGGCGATACGGGTGAAGCTTTCTTT. It encodes CASTGDTGEAFF.

This rearrangement joins TRBV5-4 to TRBJ2-3; maybe TRBD1 (6 bases). The CDR3 runs 15 residues. CDR1 and CDR2 from the germline V gene are SGHNT and YYREEE (reference sequence). V was trimmed by 2 bases and J by 5 bases, leaving 15 bases between them. The CDR3 nucleotides are TGTGCCAGCAGCTTAGGGACAAAGATTCTAGATACGCAGTATTTT. Translation gives CASSLGTKILDTQYF.

This clone was picked up a small number of times. This rearrangement joins TRBV2 to TRBJ2-7; D is ambiguous. This CDR3 is 13 amino acids long. Trimming removed 2 bases at V and 1 base at J, with 6 bases between. Germline CDR1 and CDR2: SNHLY and FYNNEI. This CDR3 reads CASSEPESYEQYF. The CDR3 coding sequence is TGTGCCAGCAGTGAACCAGAGTCCTACGAGCAGTACTTC.